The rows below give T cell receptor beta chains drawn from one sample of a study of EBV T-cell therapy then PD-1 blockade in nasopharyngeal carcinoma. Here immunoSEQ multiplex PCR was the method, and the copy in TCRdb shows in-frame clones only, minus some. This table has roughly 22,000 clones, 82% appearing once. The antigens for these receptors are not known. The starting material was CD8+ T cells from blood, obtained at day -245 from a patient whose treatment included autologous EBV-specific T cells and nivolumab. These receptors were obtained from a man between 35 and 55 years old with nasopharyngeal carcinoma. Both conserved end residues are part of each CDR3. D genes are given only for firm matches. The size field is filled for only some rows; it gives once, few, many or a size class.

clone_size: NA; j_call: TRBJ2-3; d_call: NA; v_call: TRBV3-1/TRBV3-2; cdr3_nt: TGTGCCAGCAGCCAAAGTGGTCAACGCACAGATACGCAGTATTTT; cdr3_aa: CASSQSGQRTDTQYF
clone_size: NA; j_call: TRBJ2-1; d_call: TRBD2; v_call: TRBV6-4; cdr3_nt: TGTGCCAGCACCACTAGCGGGGAAGTGAAGGAGCAGTTCTTC; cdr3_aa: CASTTSGEVKEQFF
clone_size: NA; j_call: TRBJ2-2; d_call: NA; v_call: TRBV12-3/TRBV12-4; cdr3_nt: TGTGCCAGCAGTTTAGCTGGCACCGGGGAGCTGTTTTTT; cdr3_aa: CASSLAGTGELFF
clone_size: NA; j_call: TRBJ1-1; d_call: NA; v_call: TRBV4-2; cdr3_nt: TGTGCCAGCAGTCAGTCAGCGATCGAACCTGAGACTGAAGCTTTCTTT; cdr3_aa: CASSQSAIEPETEAFF
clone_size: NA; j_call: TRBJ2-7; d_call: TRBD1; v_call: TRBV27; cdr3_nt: TGTGCCAGCAGAACCACAGGGGCTGCCTACGAGCAGTACTTC; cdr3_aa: CASRTTGAAYEQYF
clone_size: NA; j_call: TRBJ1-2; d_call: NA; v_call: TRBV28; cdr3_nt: TGTGCCAGCAGTTTTTATGAGGAGAACTATGGCTACACCTTC; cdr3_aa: CASSFYEENYGYTF
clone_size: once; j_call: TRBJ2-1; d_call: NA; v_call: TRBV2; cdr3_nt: TGTGCCAGCCAAGATACAAATGAGCAGTTCTTC; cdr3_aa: CASQDTNEQFF
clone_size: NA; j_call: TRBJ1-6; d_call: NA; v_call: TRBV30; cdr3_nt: TGTGCCTGGAGTCCTCGGGAAGTTTATTCACCCCTCCACTTT; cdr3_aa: CAWSPREVYSPLHF
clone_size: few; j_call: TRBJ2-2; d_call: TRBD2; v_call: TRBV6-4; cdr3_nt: TGTGCCAGCAGTGACGGGGGGGACACCGGGGAGCTGTTTTTT; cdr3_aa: CASSDGGDTGELFF
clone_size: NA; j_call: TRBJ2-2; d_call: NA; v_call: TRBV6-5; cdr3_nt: TGTGCCAGCAGGTTGGGGAGCGGGGAGCTGTTTTTT; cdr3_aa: CASRLGSGELFF
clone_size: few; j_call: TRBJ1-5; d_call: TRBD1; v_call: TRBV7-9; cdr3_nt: TGTGCCAGCAGCTTAGCCACAGGGGGCCCTCAGCCCCAGCATTTT; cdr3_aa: CASSLATGGPQPQHF
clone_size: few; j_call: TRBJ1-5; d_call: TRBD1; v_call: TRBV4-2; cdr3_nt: TGTGCCAGCAGCCAATTGACAGGGAGGACCAGCAATCAGCCCCAGCATTTT; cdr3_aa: CASSQLTGRTSNQPQHF
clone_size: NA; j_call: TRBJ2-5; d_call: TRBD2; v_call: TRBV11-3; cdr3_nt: TGTGCCAGCAGCCCCCCCGGGACTAGCGGGGGCCTGGAGACCCAGTACTTC; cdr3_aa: CASSPPGTSGGLETQYF
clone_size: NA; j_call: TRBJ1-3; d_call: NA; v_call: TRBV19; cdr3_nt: TGTGCCAGTATTGGGGACACCATATATTTT; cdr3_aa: CASIGDTIYF
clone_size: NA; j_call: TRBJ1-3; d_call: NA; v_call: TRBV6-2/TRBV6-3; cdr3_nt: TGTGCCAGCAGTTACCAGGCCAAACTCTCGATCTCTGGAAACACCATATATTTT; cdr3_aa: CASSYQAKLSISGNTIYF
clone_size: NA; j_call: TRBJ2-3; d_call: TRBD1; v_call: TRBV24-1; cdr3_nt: TGTGCCACCAGTGATCCCAGGGACAGATACACAGATACGCAGTATTTT; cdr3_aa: CATSDPRDRYTDTQYF
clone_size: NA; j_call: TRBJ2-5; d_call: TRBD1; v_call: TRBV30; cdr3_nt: TGTGCCTGGAGGGAGTTCCCATCAGGACAGGGTGGACAAGAGACCCAGTACTTC; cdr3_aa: CAWREFPSGQGGQETQYF
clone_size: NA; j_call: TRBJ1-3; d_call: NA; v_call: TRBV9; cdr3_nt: TGTGCCAGCAGCGCCGGGGGGGCGCCGGGAAACACCATATATTTT; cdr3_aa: CASSAGGAPGNTIYF
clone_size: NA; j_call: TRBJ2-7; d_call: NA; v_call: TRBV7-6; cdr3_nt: TGTGCCAGCAGCTTAGGAGGGATTTCATCCTACGAGCAGTACTTC; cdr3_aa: CASSLGGISSYEQYF
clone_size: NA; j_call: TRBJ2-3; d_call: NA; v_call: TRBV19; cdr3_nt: TGTGCCAGTACCCTAAATTTGGGGCTGGAGGATACGCAGTATTTT; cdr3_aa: CASTLNLGLEDTQYF
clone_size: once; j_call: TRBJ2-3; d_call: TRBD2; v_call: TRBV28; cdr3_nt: TGTGTCACCTCGGGGGGGCGCTGGGATACGCAGTATTTT; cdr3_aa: CVTSGGRWDTQYF
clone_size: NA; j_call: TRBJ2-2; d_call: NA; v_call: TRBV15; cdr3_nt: TGTGCCACCAGCAGAGATTTGACCGGGGAGCTGTTTTTT; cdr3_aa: CATSRDLTGELFF
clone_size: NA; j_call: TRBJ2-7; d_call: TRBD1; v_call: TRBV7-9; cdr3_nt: TGTGCCAGCAGCCCGGGACAGGGATTCTACGAGCAGTACTTC; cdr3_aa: CASSPGQGFYEQYF
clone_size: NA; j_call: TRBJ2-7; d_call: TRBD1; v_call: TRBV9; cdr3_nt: TGTGCCAGCAGCGTAGGGACAGGGGGAATCTACGAGCAGTACTTC; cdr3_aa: CASSVGTGGIYEQYF
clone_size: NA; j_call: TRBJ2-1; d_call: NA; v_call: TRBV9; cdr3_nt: TGTGCCAGCAGCCCGGAAGCGGTAGTCAATGAGCAGTTCTTC; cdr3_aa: CASSPEAVVNEQFF
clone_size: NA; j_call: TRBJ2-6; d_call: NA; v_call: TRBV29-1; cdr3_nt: TGCAGCGCGAGACATACCTCTGGGGCCAACGTCCTGACTTTC; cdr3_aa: CSARHTSGANVLTF
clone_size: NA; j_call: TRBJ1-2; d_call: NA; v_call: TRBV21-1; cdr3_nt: TGTGCCAGCAGCAAAGCCAACTATGGCTACACCTTC; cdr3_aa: CASSKANYGYTF